The T cell receptor (beta chain) under discussion was sequenced for a study of shared clonotypes between healthy human individuals. Study background: Three plates were used per donor for CD4 naive, three for CD4 memory, two for CD8 naive and one for CD8 memory.

Study-level points and caveats: Despite large depth, sorted-subset datasets appeared incompletely sequenced. When compared with the clonotypes that were shared by all four sorted-subset donors, the non-shared clonotypes turned out to have lower generation probabilities.

Authors' methods: Filtering of immunoSEQ junctional sequences could not match full-length read filtering. Sequencing was performed with immunoSEQ multiplex PCR; in TCRdb, only in-frame clones are kept and a portion is missing. For V, J and clone size, that table is used; D and trimming come from the DNA. The table records about 2.1 million clones, 90% to 95% of them present only once. In the case of this clone: What it recognizes is unknown.

CD8 cells regarded as naive lacked CD45RO, were positively chosen for CCR7, and omitted terminally differentiated effector memory CD45RA+ cells. V shed 5 bases, J shed 6 bases, and the junction held 13 bases outside the gene matches. Per the germline V gene, CDR1 is SEHNR and CDR2 is FQNEAQ (reference sequence). The CDR3 is 15 residues long. This chain uses TRBV7-9 with TRBJ2-7; TRBD1 agrees at 7 bases. The clonotype comes from a man aged 18 to 30 in good health. Some clones in this sample may be carry-over from other donors' samples. Source material: naive CD8+ T cells from PBMCs. The CDR3 DNA reads TGTGCCAGCAGCCCCAATCCGGGACAGCTGAGCGAGCAGTACTTC. Its protein is CASSPNPGQLSEQYF.